The rows below give T cell receptor beta chains drawn from one sample of a study of T cell repertoires in cytomegalovirus infection. TCRdb re-called the reads through MiXCR, storing one row per CDR3 protein. The sample lists approximately 550,000 distinct CDR3 sequences, about 17% occurring once. Sequenced sample: CD8+ T cells from PBMCs. These receptors all stem from a human donor in good health (CMV status not recorded). Some clones in this sample may be carry-over from other donors' samples. Each CDR3 is given with its conserved first and last residue. A clone size is listed for some rows: how often the clone was seen (once, few, many), or a class if it is expanded.

abundance	v_gene	j_gene	CDR3aa
NA	TRBV9	TRBJ2-5	CASSGGGRRETQYF
many	TRBV7-3	TRBJ2-1	CASSSGGSFNEQFF
many	TRBV6-1	TRBJ2-7	CASTEQSSYEQYF
many	TRBV7-9	TRBJ2-2	CATQAGELFF
many	TRBV27	TRBJ1-1	CASSLMGLGEAFF
NA	TRBV27	TRBJ2-2	CASTLDSTNTGELFF
few	TRBV27	TRBJ2-6	CASSLSTTGANVLTF
few	TRBV27	TRBJ2-7	CASSLRGFFYEQYF
many	TRBV12-5	TRBJ2-7	CASGHYYEQYF
NA	TRBV2	TRBJ2-5	CASSEIPQGKETQYF
NA	TRBV29-1	TRBJ2-1	CSVEETRQGAYNEQFF
NA	TRBV11-2	TRBJ2-1	CASSPTWDGGLGENEQCF
many	TRBV6-2/TRBV6-3	TRBJ2-1	CASSYPPLAGEPHYNEQFF
NA	TRBV19	TRBJ2-1	CASSIDRLAGGSTAYNEQFF
many	TRBV27	TRBJ1-6	CASSLSLSSYNSPLHF
NA	TRBV10-2	TRBJ1-5	CASSEGGSNQPQHF
few	TRBV27	TRBJ2-1	CASRPRRGGAYNEQFF
NA	TRBV7-2	TRBJ2-4	CASSLGGAIQYF
few	TRBV28	TRBJ2-3	CASSIERGGDTQYF
few	TRBV19	TRBJ1-4	CASMEQVGEKLFF
many	TRBV7-6	TRBJ2-1	CASGGGGSSYNEQFF
many	TRBV4-1	TRBJ2-7	CASSQVSTGGNEQYF
NA	TRBV27	TRBJ1-1	CASKQMNTEAFF